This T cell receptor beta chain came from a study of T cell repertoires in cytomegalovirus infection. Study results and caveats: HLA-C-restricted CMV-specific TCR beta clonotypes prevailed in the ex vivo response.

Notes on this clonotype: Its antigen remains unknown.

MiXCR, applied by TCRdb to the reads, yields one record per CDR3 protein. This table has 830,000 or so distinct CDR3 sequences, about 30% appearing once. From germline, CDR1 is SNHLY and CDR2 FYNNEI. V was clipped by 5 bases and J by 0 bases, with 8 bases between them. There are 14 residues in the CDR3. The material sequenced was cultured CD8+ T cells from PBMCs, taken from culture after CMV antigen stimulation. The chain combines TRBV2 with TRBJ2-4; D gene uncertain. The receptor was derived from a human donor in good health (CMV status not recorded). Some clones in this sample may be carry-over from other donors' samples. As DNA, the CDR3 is TGTGCCAGCAGTCCTGCAGAAGCCAAAAACATTCAGTACTTC. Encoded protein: CASSPAEAKNIQYF. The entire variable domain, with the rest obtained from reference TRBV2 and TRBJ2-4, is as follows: EPEVTQTPSHQVTQMGQEVILRCVPISNHLYFYWYRQILGQKVEFLVSFYNNEISEKSEIFDDQFSVERPDGSNFTLKIRSTKLEDSAMYFCASSPAEAKNIQYFGAGTRLSVL.